This T cell receptor beta chain was obtained from a study of cytomegalovirus exposure and HLA in healthy donors. Overall study findings and caveats: In a later analysis, TCR beta V- and J-gene trimming was associated with a missense DCLRE1C variant.

13 Jbeta primers and 60 Vbeta primers were used for the PCR. Measured with immunoSEQ multiplex PCR; TCRdb has only the in-frame clones, and not every one. The repertoire holds fewer than 200,000 clones, with roughly 84% as singletons. Of note for this clone: Its antigen is undetermined.

This CDR3 has 15 residues. J gave up 3 bases and V 0 bases, and 2 bases lay outside the gene matches. The germline V gene has CDR1 MNHEY and CDR2 SVGAGI. The sequence was obtained from a man aged 30 to 39 in good health and CMV-seropositive. The specimen was PBMCs. The V and J genes are TRBV6-5 and TRBJ2-1; 7 bases are shared with TRBD2. DNA for the CDR3: TGTGCCAGCAGTTACTCGGGGGGGATCTACAATGAGCAGTTCTTC. Translating gives CASSYSGGIYNEQFF.